Listed below are T cell receptor beta chains from one sample, sequenced in a study of CD8+CD57+ T cells in acquired aplastic anemia. Each CDR3 protein gets one entry after TCRdb re-called the reads with MiXCR. The sample records 150,000 to 200,000 distinct CDR3 sequences, 60% to 70% being singletons. Sequenced sample: sorted CD4+, CD8+, or CD8+CD57+ T cells (not recorded which) from PBMCs. The receptors here all came from a human donor in good health. The CDR3 runs from the conserved cysteine through the conserved F or W. Fields, in order: V gene, clone size, D gene, J gene, CDR3 protein, CDR3 DNA. A D gene is named only where the DNA matches it firmly. Not all rows give a size; the values are once, few, many and, for expanded clones, a class.

v_call: TRBV29-1; clone_size: many; d_call: TRBD1; j_call: TRBJ2-2; cdr3_aa: CSAPGTGTAGELFF; cdr3_nt: TGCAGCGCTCCCGGGACAGGAACCGCCGGGGAGCTGTTTTTT
v_call: TRBV7-6; clone_size: NA; d_call: TRBD1; j_call: TRBJ1-1; cdr3_aa: CASSPLEGGGTEAFF; cdr3_nt: TGTGCCAGCAGCCCTCTAGAAGGGGGCGGCACTGAAGCTTTCTTT
v_call: TRBV2; clone_size: large; d_call: TRBD2; j_call: TRBJ2-7; cdr3_aa: CASSGGLAGEQYF; cdr3_nt: TGTGCCAGCAGTGGGGGACTAGCGGGCGAGCAGTACTTC
v_call: TRBV19; clone_size: NA; d_call: NA; j_call: TRBJ2-1; cdr3_aa: CVSSLGSSYNEQFF; cdr3_nt: TGTGTCAGTAGCCTAGGCAGCTCCTACAATGAGCAGTTCTTC
v_call: TRBV9; clone_size: once; d_call: NA; j_call: TRBJ1-1; cdr3_aa: CASSPSGGLEAFF; cdr3_nt: TGTGCCAGCAGCCCGAGTGGAGGCCTTGAAGCTTTCTTT
v_call: TRBV10-3; clone_size: NA; d_call: NA; j_call: TRBJ2-2; cdr3_aa: CASSEAHNLNTGELFF; cdr3_nt: TGTGCCAGCAGTGAAGCGCACAATTTGAACACCGGGGAGCTGTTTTTT
v_call: TRBV15; clone_size: NA; d_call: TRBD1; j_call: TRBJ2-2; cdr3_aa: CATSREQGYTGELFF; cdr3_nt: TGTGCCACCAGCAGAGAACAGGGGTACACCGGGGAGCTGTTTTTT
v_call: TRBV10-3; clone_size: NA; d_call: NA; j_call: TRBJ1-3; cdr3_aa: CAISGTGSGNTIYF; cdr3_nt: TGTGCCATCAGTGGGACGGGCTCTGGAAACACCATATATTTT
v_call: TRBV10-3; clone_size: few; d_call: NA; j_call: TRBJ2-3; cdr3_aa: CAISERGTDTQYF; cdr3_nt: TGTGCCATCAGTGAGCGGGGCACAGATACGCAGTATTTT
v_call: TRBV15; clone_size: NA; d_call: NA; j_call: TRBJ1-6; cdr3_aa: CATSSPSWGPLHF; cdr3_nt: TGTGCCACCAGCAGCCCCTCTTGGGGCCCCCTCCACTTT
v_call: TRBV2; clone_size: once; d_call: TRBD1; j_call: TRBJ2-7; cdr3_aa: CASSEGGGTGLASYEQYF; cdr3_nt: TGTGCCAGCAGTGAAGGGGGGGGGACAGGGCTGGCCTCCTACGAGCAGTACTTC
v_call: TRBV7-2; clone_size: many; d_call: NA; j_call: TRBJ2-7; cdr3_aa: CASSLLGGYSYQYEQYF; cdr3_nt: TGTGCCAGCAGCTTATTAGGTGGCTACTCATACCAATACGAGCAGTACTTC
v_call: TRBV7-2; clone_size: NA; d_call: NA; j_call: TRBJ1-6; cdr3_aa: CASSLEGRYNSPLHF; cdr3_nt: TGTGCCAGCAGCTTAGAGGGACGGTATAATTCACCCCTCCACTTT
v_call: TRBV10-2; clone_size: NA; d_call: NA; j_call: TRBJ1-5; cdr3_aa: CASSESGGRNQPQHF; cdr3_nt: TGCGCCAGCAGTGAGTCGGGGGGGCGTAATCAGCCCCAGCATTTT
v_call: TRBV15; clone_size: NA; d_call: NA; j_call: TRBJ2-1; cdr3_aa: CATSRDLRDEQFF; cdr3_nt: TGTGCCACCAGCAGAGATCTTAGGGATGAGCAGTTCTTC
v_call: TRBV10-1; clone_size: NA; d_call: NA; j_call: TRBJ2-3; cdr3_aa: CASSEEGSGTDTQYF; cdr3_nt: TGCGCCAGCAGTGAGGAGGGGAGCGGGACAGATACGCAGTATTTT
v_call: TRBV19; clone_size: NA; d_call: NA; j_call: TRBJ1-3; cdr3_aa: CASSIKGNSGNTIYF; cdr3_nt: TGTGCCAGTAGTATAAAGGGCAACTCTGGAAACACCATATATTTT
v_call: TRBV4-1; clone_size: many; d_call: TRBD1; j_call: TRBJ2-7; cdr3_aa: CASSQPSTGGSYEQYF; cdr3_nt: TGCGCCAGCAGCCAACCTTCCACAGGGGGCTCCTACGAGCAGTACTTC
v_call: TRBV20-1; clone_size: NA; d_call: NA; j_call: TRBJ1-1; cdr3_aa: CSARGGGVNTEAFF; cdr3_nt: TGCAGTGCTAGAGGGGGCGGAGTTAACACTGAAGCTTTCTTT
v_call: TRBV6-1; clone_size: NA; d_call: NA; j_call: TRBJ2-7; cdr3_aa: CASRTHFPRREQYF; cdr3_nt: TGTGCCAGCAGGACCCATTTCCCCAGGAGGGAGCAGTACTTC
v_call: TRBV7-2; clone_size: few; d_call: NA; j_call: TRBJ2-3; cdr3_aa: CASSHHQGEYF; cdr3_nt: TGTGCCAGCAGCCATCATCAAGGGGAGTATTTT
v_call: TRBV24-1; clone_size: many; d_call: NA; j_call: TRBJ2-7; cdr3_aa: CATSDSSAVYEQYF; cdr3_nt: TGTGCCACCAGTGATTCCTCCGCCGTATACGAGCAGTACTTC
v_call: TRBV2; clone_size: NA; d_call: TRBD1; j_call: TRBJ1-1; cdr3_aa: CASSDRRQGDTEAFF; cdr3_nt: TGTGCCAGCAGTGACCGAAGACAGGGGGACACTGAAGCTTTCTTT
v_call: TRBV20-1; clone_size: NA; d_call: TRBD2; j_call: TRBJ2-5; cdr3_aa: CSARDQRLAGGFYQETQYF; cdr3_nt: TGCAGTGCTAGAGATCAGAGATTAGCGGGGGGGTTCTACCAAGAGACCCAGTACTTC
v_call: TRBV10-2; clone_size: many; d_call: TRBD2; j_call: TRBJ2-1; cdr3_aa: CASSGGTYNEQFF; cdr3_nt: TGCGCCAGCAGCGGGGGGACCTACAATGAGCAGTTCTTC